These T cell receptor beta chains were read from a single sample in a study of blood T cell repertoires in COVID-19. This table comes from immunoSEQ multiplex PCR, and its TCRdb copy is limited to in-frame clones, with some not included. The sample has approximately 45,000 clones; about nine tenths are singletons. Sequencing was performed on peripheral blood. The receptors shown here come from a man between 70 and 80 years old with acute or convalescent COVID-19. Both conserved end residues are part of each CDR3. The D gene is left open where the match is weak. Where a row states a size, it is once, few, many or the class of an expanded clone; other rows omit it.

len	v_gene	abundance	j_gene	d_gene	CDR3nt	CDR3aa
14	TRBV18	once	TRBJ1-1	TRBD1	TGTGCCAGCTCACCAGGACAGGGAGCCACTGAAGCTTTCTTT	CASSPGQGATEAFF
15	TRBV7-9	-	TRBJ2-1	-	TGTGCCAGCAGCTTAGGGGGCCCGCAGGAGGGTGAGCAGTTCTTC	CASSLGGPQEGEQFF
15	TRBV30	-	TRBJ2-2	TRBD1	TGTGCCTGTAACAACAGGGGAAGTTATACCGGGGAGCTGTTTTTT	CACNNRGSYTGELFF
13	TRBV10-3	few	TRBJ2-7	-	TGTGCCATCAGTGGACCAGGAGGCTACGAGCAGTACTTC	CAISGPGGYEQYF
17	TRBV7-9	-	TRBJ1-1	-	TGTGCCAGCAGCTTAGGACAGGTCGGACCTGGGGGCACTGAAGCTTTCTTT	CASSLGQVGPGGTEAFF
18	TRBV23-1	-	TRBJ1-2	-	TGCGCGAGCAGTGGCAATCCGGACACGTCAACGTATAACTATGGCTACACCTTC	CASSGNPDTSTYNYGYTF
14	TRBV30	-	TRBJ1-5	-	TGTGCCTGGAGTGTTGGGATCCCTCCGGGGGTCCAGCATTTT	CAWSVGIPPGVQHF
16	TRBV10-3	-	TRBJ2-5	-	TGTGCCATCAGTGAGTCGGGGGGGGCAGTCCAAGAGACCCAGTACTTC	CAISESGGAVQETQYF
12	TRBV12-3/TRBV12-4	-	TRBJ1-5	-	TGTGCCAGCAGTCCCCGTGATCAGCCCCAGCATTTT	CASSPRDQPQHF
13	TRBV19	-	TRBJ1-5	TRBD1	TGTGCCAGTAGCGAAGACAGGGCCCAGCCCCAGCATTTT	CASSEDRAQPQHF
14	TRBV6-5	-	TRBJ1-6	TRBD1	TGTGCCAGCAGATCCGGGACAGGGAATTCACCCCTCCACTTT	CASRSGTGNSPLHF
17	TRBV4-3	-	TRBJ2-2	TRBD1	TGCGCCAGCAGCCAAGACTCGGGACAGGGGGCCCCCGGGGAGCTGTTTTTT	CASSQDSGQGAPGELFF
14	TRBV14	-	TRBJ2-2	-	TGTGCCAGCAGCCTTTACTCTAACACCGGGGAGCTGTTTTTT	CASSLYSNTGELFF
13	TRBV28	-	TRBJ2-7	TRBD1	TGTGCCAGCACGGGGACAGTTTCCTACGAGCAGTACTTC	CASTGTVSYEQYF
15	TRBV27	-	TRBJ2-1	TRBD1	TGTGCCAGCAGTTCCACCGGGACAGGGAGAAATGAGCAGTTCTTC	CASSSTGTGRNEQFF